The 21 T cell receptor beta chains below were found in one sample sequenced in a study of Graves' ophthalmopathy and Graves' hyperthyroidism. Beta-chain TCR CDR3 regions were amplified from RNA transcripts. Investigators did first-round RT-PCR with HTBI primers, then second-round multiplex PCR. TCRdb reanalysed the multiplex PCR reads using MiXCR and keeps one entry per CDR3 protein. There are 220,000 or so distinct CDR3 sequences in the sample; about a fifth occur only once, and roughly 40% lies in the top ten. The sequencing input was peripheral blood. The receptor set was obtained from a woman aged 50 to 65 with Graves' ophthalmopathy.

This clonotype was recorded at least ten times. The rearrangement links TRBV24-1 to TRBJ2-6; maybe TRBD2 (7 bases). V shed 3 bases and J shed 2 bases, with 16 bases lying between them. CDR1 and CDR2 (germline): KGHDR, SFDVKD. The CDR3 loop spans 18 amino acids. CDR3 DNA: TGTGCCACCAGTGATGGTTCGGACAGCGGGGCTGGGGCCAACGTCCTGACTTTC. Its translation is CATSDGSDSGAGANVLTF.

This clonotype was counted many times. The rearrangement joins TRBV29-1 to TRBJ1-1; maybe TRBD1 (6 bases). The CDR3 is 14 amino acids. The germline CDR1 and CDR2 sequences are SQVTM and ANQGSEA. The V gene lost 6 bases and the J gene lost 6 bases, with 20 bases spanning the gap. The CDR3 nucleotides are TGCAGCGTCGGCGTAACGGGGGGGGCCGCTGAAGCTTTCTTT. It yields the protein CSVGVTGGAAEAFF.

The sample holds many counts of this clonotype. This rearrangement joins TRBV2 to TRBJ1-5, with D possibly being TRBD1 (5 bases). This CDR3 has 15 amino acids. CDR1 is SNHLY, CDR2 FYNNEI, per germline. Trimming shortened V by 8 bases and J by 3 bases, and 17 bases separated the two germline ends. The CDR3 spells CASAASPGHNQPQHF. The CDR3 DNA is TGTGCCAGCGCAGCTTCGCCAGGACACAATCAGCCCCAGCATTTT.

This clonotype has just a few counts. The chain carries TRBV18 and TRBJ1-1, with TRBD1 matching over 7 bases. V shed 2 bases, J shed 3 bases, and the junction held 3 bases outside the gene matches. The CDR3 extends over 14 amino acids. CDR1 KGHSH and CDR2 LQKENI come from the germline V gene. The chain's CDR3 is CASSPSRGDTEAFF. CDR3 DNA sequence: TGTGCCAGCTCACCAAGCAGGGGGGACACTGAAGCTTTCTTT.

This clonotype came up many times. CDR3 nucleotide sequence: TGCGCCAGCAGCCAGGACTACGGACAGGGATCCTACGAGCAGTACTTC. Translation: CASSQDYGQGSYEQYF. This chain connects TRBV4-1 to TRBJ2-7; 8 nucleotides agree with TRBD1. This CDR3 comprises 16 residues. In germline, CDR1 is MGHRA, CDR2 YSYEKL. Trimming at V came to 3 bases and at J to 1 base, leaving 8 bases not matched to a gene.

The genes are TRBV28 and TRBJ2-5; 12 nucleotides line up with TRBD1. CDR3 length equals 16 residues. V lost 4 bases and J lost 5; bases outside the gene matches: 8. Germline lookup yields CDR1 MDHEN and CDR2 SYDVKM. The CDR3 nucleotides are TGTGCCAGCAGTTCAGGGGGACAGGGGGCCGGGGAGACCCAGTACTTC. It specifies CASSSGGQGAGETQYF.

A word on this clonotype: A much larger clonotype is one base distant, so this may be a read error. CDR3 sequence: CVSSSSGLPTYEQYF. In DNA, the CDR3 is TGCGTCAGCAGCTCCTCAGGGCTTCCCACCTACGAGCAGTACTTC. This chain uses TRBV5-1 with TRBJ2-7; perhaps TRBD1 as D (5 bases). Germline V CDR1 and CDR2: SGHRS, YFSETQ. This CDR3 spans 15 amino acids.

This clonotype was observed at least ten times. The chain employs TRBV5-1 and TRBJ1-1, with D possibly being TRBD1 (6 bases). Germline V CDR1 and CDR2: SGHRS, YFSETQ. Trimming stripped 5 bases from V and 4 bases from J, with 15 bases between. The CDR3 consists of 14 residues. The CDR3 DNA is TGCGCCAGCAGACGAGGCGGGGGCGGCACTGAAGCTTTCTTT. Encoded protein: CASRRGGGGTEAFF.

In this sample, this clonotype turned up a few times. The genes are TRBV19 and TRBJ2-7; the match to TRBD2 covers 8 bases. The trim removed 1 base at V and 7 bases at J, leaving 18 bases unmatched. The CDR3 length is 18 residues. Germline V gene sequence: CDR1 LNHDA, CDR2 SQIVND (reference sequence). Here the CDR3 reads CASSIVDRSGGSSWEQYF. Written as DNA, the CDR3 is TGTGCCAGTAGTATAGTGGATAGGAGCGGGGGCTCTTCCTGGGAGCAGTACTTC.

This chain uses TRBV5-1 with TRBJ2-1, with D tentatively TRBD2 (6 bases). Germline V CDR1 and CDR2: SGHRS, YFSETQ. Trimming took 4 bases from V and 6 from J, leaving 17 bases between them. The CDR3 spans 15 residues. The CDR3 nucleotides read TGCGCCAGCAGCCCAAACTTGGGGGGAACCAATGAGCAGTTCTTC. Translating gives CASSPNLGGTNEQFF. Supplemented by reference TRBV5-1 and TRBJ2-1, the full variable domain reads KAGVTQTPRYLIKTRGQQVTLSCSPISGHRSVSWYQQTPGQGLQFLFEYFSETQRNKGNFPGRFSGRQFSNSRSEMNVSTLELGDSALYLCASSPNLGGTNEQFFGPGTRLTVL.

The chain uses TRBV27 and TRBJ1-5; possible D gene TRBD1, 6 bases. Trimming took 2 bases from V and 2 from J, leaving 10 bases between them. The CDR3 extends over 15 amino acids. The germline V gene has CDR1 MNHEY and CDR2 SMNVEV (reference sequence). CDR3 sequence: CASSLQGGGNQPQHF. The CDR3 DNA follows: TGTGCCAGCAGTTTACAAGGGGGGGGCAATCAGCCCCAGCATTTT.

CDR3: CAWGGQGNTGELFF. CDR3 DNA sequence: TGTGCCTGGGGAGGACAGGGGAACACCGGGGAGCTGTTTTTT. This chain links TRBV30 with TRBJ2-2, with TRBD1 identical over 8 bases. The J segment lost 1 base and the V segment lost 5 bases, leaving 3 bases of the junction unmatched. The germline V gene has CDR1 GTSNPN and CDR2 SVGIG (reference sequence). The CDR3 runs to 14 residues.

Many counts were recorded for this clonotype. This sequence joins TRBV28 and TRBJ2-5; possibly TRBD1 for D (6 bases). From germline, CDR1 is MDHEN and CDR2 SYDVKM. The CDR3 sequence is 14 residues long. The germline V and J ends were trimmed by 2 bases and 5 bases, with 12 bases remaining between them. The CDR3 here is CASSLPAGVETQYF. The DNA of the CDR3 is TGTGCCAGCAGTTTACCGGCAGGGGTGGAGACCCAGTACTTC.

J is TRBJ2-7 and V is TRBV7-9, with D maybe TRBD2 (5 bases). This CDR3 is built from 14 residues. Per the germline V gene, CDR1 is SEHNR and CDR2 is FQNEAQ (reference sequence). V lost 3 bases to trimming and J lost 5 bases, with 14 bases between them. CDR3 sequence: CASSLRVKANEQYF. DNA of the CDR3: TGTGCCAGCAGCTTGCGGGTAAAGGCCAACGAGCAGTACTTC.

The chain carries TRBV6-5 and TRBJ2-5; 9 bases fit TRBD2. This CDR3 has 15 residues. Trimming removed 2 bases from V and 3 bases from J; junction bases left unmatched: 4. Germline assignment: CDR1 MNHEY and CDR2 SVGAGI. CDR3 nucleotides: TGTGCCAGCAGTTACGGCGGGGGGGGAGAAGAGACCCAGTACTTC. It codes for CASSYGGGGEETQYF.

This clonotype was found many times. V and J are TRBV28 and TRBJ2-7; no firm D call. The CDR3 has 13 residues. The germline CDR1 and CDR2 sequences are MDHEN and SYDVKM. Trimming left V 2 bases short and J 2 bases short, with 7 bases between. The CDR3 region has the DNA TGTGCCAGCAGTTTAAACGTCCCCTACGAGCAGTACTTC. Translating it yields CASSLNVPYEQYF.

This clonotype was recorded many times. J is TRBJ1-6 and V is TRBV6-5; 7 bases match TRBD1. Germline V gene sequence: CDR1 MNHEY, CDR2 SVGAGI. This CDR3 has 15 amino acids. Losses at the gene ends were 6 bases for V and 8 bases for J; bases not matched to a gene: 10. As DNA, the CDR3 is TGTGCCAGCAGCCCAGGGGGAAGGGCAGATTCACCCCTCCACTTT. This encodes CASSPGGRADSPLHF.

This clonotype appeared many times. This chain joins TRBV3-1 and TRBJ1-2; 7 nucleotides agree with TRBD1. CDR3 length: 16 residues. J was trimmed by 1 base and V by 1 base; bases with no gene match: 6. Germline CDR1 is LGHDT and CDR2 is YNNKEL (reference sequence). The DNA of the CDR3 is TGTGCCAGCAGCCAAGCCGGGACAGCGCGTAACTATGGCTACACCTTC. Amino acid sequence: CASSQAGTARNYGYTF.

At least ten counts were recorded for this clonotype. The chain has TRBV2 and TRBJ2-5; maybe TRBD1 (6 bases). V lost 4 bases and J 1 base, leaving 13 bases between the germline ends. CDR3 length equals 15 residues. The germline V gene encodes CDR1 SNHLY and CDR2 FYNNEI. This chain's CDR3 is CASSAWSDSQETQYF. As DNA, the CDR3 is TGTGCCAGCAGTGCCTGGTCGGACAGCCAAGAGACCCAGTACTTC.

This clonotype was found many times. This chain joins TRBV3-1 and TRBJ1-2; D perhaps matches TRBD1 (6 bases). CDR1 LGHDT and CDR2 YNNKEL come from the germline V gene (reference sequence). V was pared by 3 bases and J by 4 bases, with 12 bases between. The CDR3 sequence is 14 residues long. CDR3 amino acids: CASSHKGQTYGYTF. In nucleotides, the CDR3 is TGTGCCAGCAGCCACAAGGGACAAACCTATGGCTACACCTTC.

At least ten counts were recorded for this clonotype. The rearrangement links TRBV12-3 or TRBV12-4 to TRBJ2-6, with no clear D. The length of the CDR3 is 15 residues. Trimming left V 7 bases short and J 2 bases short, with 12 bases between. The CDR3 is CASTWRGAGANVLTF. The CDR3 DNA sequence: TGTGCCAGCACCTGGCGAGGAGCTGGGGCCAACGTCCTGACTTTC.